This TCR beta chain comes out of a study of technical replicates of blood from a few donors. Germline CDR1 LGHNA, CDR2 YSLEER. This CDR3 region has 15 residues. V dropped 4 bases and J dropped 8 bases, with 17 bases sitting between them. Assay: immunoSEQ multiplex PCR; the TCRdb copy retains only in-frame clones and omits some. Among under 80,000 clones listed, approximately 91% were seen once. This receptor was obtained from a human donor in good health. Some clones in this sample may be carry-over from other donors' samples. The rearrangement joins TRBV4-3 to TRBJ1-4; perhaps TRBD1 as D (5 bases). Sequenced input: T cells isolated from PBMCs. The CDR3 coding sequence is TGCGCCAGCAGCCCGCTAGGAGGGGAAGGGGAAAAACTGTTTTTT. Its protein product is CASSPLGGEGEKLFF.